Here is one T cell receptor (beta chain) with its context. Its target is not known. These data originate in a study of cytomegalovirus exposure and HLA in healthy donors. The study, taken as a whole, reports: A list of approximately 160 TCR beta chains associated with cytomegalovirus was given.

Primers for the PCR totalled 60 Vbeta and 13 Jbeta. Some clones are missing from TCRdb's copy, which holds only in-frame ones; the method was immunoSEQ multiplex PCR. The sample has 200,000 to 250,000 clones, 60% to 80% seen once. The donors, nominally healthy at sampling, likely had unrecorded immune exposures. J was trimmed by 8 bases and V by 10 bases; bases with no gene match: 11. Germline V lookup: CDR1 SGHTS, CDR2 YDEGEE. The CDR3 has 12 residues. Sequenced input: PBMCs. This receptor was identified in a man younger than 35 in good health and CMV-seronegative. The chain links TRBV5-8 to TRBJ1-2; 7 bases agree with TRBD1. The CDR3, as DNA: TGTGCCCGCCGTAAGGGGGCGGAGGGCTACACCTTC. Translation gives CARRKGAEGYTF.